Below are 16 T cell receptor beta chains sequenced from a single sample in a study of CD8+CD57+ T cells in acquired aplastic anemia. Genomic DNA, the template, was used for profiling of the TCR beta VDJ and CDR3. TCRdb passed the reads through MiXCR, listing each CDR3 protein once. The data hold about 110,000 distinct CDR3 sequences, with 51% observed a single time. Input material: sorted CD4+, CD8+, or CD8+CD57+ T cells (not recorded which) from PBMCs. The source is a human donor in good health, serving as a control.

V and J are TRBV20-1 and TRBJ2-1; 9 bases agree with TRBD2. V trimming: 3 bases; J trimming: 2 bases; junction bases outside the gene matches: 5. CDR3 length equals 15 residues. From germline, CDR1 is DFQATT and CDR2 SNEGSKA (reference sequence). The CDR3 loop is CSASLAGGPYNEQFF. The CDR3, as DNA: TGCAGTGCTAGCCTGGCGGGGGGGCCCTACAATGAGCAGTTCTTC.

This clonotype was seen once. This sequence joins TRBV7-8 and TRBJ2-3; D uncertain. Per the germline V gene, CDR1 is SGHVS and CDR2 is FQNEAQ. V was pared by 4 bases and J by 4 bases, with 9 bases between. The CDR3 sequence is 13 residues long. Here the CDR3 reads CASSYPGSDTQYF. The CDR3 nucleotides are TGTGCCAGCAGCTACCCGGGCTCAGATACGCAGTATTTT.

The rearrangement uses TRBV24-1 and TRBJ1-2, with D hard to call. Germline lookup yields CDR1 KGHDR and CDR2 SFDVKD. With 5 bases removed from V and 4 bases from J, the gap between germline ends came to 10 bases. The CDR3 runs to 13 residues. CDR3 amino acids: CATSAGTFYGYTF. DNA of the CDR3: TGTGCCACCAGTGCGGGCACCTTCTATGGCTACACCTTC.

About this clonotype: The junction differs from germline at one of its ends, possibly a read error. This chain links TRBV19 with TRBJ2-7; D is ambiguous. Germline values: CDR1 LNHDA, CDR2 SQIVND (reference sequence). The CDR3 runs to 12 residues. Here the CDR3 DNA reads TGTGCCAGTACCTCAGTATCCTACGAGCAGTATTTC. Protein product: CASTSVSYEQYF. Full variable domain (rest looked up from reference TRBV19 and TRBJ2-7): DGGITQSPKYLFRKEGQNVTLSCEQNLNHDAMYWYRQDPGQGLRLIYYSQIVNDFQKGDIAEGYSVSREKKESFPLTVTSAQKNPTAFYLCASTSVSYEQYFGPGTRLTVT.

There are many counts of this clonotype. This chain uses TRBV3-1 with TRBJ1-5, with 9 bases matching TRBD1. Unmatched junction bases numbered 5, after V lost 2 bases and J lost 6 bases. CDR1 is LGHDT and CDR2 is YNNKEL in the germline V gene (reference sequence). The CDR3 totals 15 residues. CDR3 sequence reads: CASSQRTGVGQPQHF. CDR3 nucleotide sequence: TGTGCCAGCAGCCAAAGGACAGGGGTCGGTCAGCCCCAGCATTTT.

The rearrangement links TRBV12-3 or TRBV12-4 to TRBJ2-5; maybe TRBD1 (5 bases). V lost 7 bases, J lost 5 bases, and 14 bases lay in between. The length of the CDR3 is 13 residues. The chain's CDR3 is CASTPGLGETQYF. The CDR3 DNA sequence: TGTGCCAGCACTCCAGGGTTAGGTGAGACCCAGTACTTC.

At least ten counts were recorded for this clonotype. A read error may produce the germline difference seen at one junction end. CDR3 loop: CASRLAGGYNGQFF. The CDR3 DNA follows: TGTGCCAGCAGGCTAGCGGGGGGCTACAATGGGCAGTTCTTC. This chain connects TRBV12-3 or TRBV12-4 to TRBJ2-1, with 11 bases that match TRBD2. This CDR3 region has 14 residues.

The chain is built from TRBV11-2 and TRBJ2-1; TRBD2 matches at 11 bases. J gave up 6 bases and V 0 bases, and 7 bases lay outside the gene matches. This CDR3 has 17 residues. Germline CDR1 and CDR2: SGHAT and FQNNGV. This CDR3 is CASSLDLGSGGVNEQFF. In nucleotides, the CDR3 is TGTGCCAGCAGCTTAGATCTTGGTAGCGGGGGGGTCAATGAGCAGTTCTTC.

The chain carries TRBV10-1 and TRBJ2-7; 8 nucleotides align to TRBD1. The CDR3 runs to 15 residues. V shed 5 bases and J 3 bases; nucleotides not matched to a gene: 9. Germline values: CDR1 WNHNN, CDR2 SYGVQD (reference sequence). The CDR3 loop is CASSLDRGSNYEQYF. Here the CDR3 DNA reads TGCGCCAGCAGTCTCGACAGGGGAAGTAACTACGAGCAGTACTTC.

The sample holds many counts of this clonotype. This chain connects TRBV29-1 to TRBJ2-7, with TRBD1 identical over 7 bases. Trimming cost V 4 bases and J 2 bases; bases outside gene matches: 2. This CDR3 comprises 12 residues. Germline CDR1 SQVTM, CDR2 ANQGSEA. CDR3 nucleotides: TGCAGCGTTGGGGGACAGACCTACGAGCAGTACTTC. This encodes CSVGGQTYEQYF.

This clonotype was recorded many times. The chain combines TRBV6-1 with TRBJ2-7; possibly TRBD2 for D (5 bases). The CDR3 runs 14 residues. Germline V gene lookup returns CDR1 MNHNS and CDR2 SASEGT. Trimming took off 10 bases at V and 2 bases at J, with 18 bases between the two ends. CDR3 region: CATFGDHNPYEQYF. The CDR3 nucleotides read TGTGCCACGTTCGGGGATCATAATCCCTACGAGCAGTACTTC.

The chain is built from TRBV7-3 and TRBJ1-6, with 10 positions matching TRBD1. This CDR3 spans 16 amino acids. Germline CDR1 reads SGHTA; CDR2 reads FQGTGA. Trimming cost V 5 bases and J 4 bases; bases outside gene matches: 5. DNA for the CDR3: TGTGCCAGCAGCGCCAGGGACAGGGGATATAATTCACCCCTCCACTTT. Protein product: CASSARDRGYNSPLHF.

This clonotype has ten or more counts. The rearrangement links TRBV6-1 to TRBJ2-1, with 7 nucleotides matching TRBD2. This CDR3 region has 13 residues. V dropped 6 bases and J dropped 5; count of bases not matched to a gene: 4. CDR1 and CDR2 from the germline V gene are MNHNS and SASEGT. Written as DNA, the CDR3 is TGTGCCAGCAGCAGCGGGGTAAACAATGAGCAGTTCTTC. Its protein product is CASSSGVNNEQFF.

J is TRBJ1-1 and V is TRBV19, with D perhaps TRBD1 (5 bases). Germline loops: CDR1 LNHDA, CDR2 SQIVND (reference sequence). V lost 2 bases to trimming and J lost 1 base, with 11 bases between them. The CDR3 has 15 amino acids. CDR3 bases: TGTGCCAGTAGTATAACGGGACGGACGAACACTGAAGCTTTCTTT. Translation: CASSITGRTNTEAFF.

The chain employs TRBV24-1 and TRBJ2-1; 8 bases fit TRBD2. Losses at the gene ends were 5 bases for V and 5 bases for J; bases not matched to a gene: 7. The CDR3 covers 15 residues. Germline CDR1 and CDR2: KGHDR and SFDVKD. The CDR3 bases are TGTGCCACCAGTGCTGGGACTAGTAGTGACAATGAGCAGTTCTTC. It translates to CATSAGTSSDNEQFF.

The chain is built from TRBV25-1 and TRBJ2-1; TRBD2 is a possible D gene (6 bases). CDR3 length equals 13 residues. The germline V gene has CDR1 MGHDK and CDR2 SYGVNS. Deletions cut 6 bases from V and 6 bases from J, with 12 bases between. The CDR3, as DNA: TGTGCCAGCAGAAGGGACTTGTCCAATGAGCAGTTCTTC. It specifies CASRRDLSNEQFF.